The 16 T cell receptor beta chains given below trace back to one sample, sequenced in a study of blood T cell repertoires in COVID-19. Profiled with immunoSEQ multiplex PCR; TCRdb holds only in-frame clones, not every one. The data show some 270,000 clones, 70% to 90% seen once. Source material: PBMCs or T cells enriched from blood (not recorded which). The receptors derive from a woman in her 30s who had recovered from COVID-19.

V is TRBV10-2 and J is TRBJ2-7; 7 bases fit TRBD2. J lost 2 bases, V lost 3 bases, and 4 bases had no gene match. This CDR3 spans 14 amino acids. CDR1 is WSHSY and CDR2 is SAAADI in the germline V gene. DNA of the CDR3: TGCGCCAGCAGTGATATGGGGGGGGCCTACGAGCAGTACTTC. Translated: CASSDMGGAYEQYF.

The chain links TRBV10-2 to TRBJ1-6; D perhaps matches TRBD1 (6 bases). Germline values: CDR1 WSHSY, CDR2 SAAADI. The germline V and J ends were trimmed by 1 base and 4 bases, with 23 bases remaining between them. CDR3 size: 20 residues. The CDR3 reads CASSELRQVGPPLYNSPLHF. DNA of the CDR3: TGCGCCAGCAGTGAGTTACGACAGGTCGGGCCCCCACTATATAATTCACCCCTCCACTTT.

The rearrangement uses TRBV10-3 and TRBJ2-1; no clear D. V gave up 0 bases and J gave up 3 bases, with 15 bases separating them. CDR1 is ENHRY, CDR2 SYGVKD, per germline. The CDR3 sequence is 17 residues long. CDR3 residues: CAISESTATRGYNEQFF. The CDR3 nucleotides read TGTGCCATCAGTGAGTCGACTGCGACCCGAGGCTACAATGAGCAGTTCTTC.

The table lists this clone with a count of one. CDR3 sequence: CAISPGHSYEQYF. CDR3 nucleotides: TGTGCCATCAGTCCGGGACATAGCTACGAGCAGTACTTC. The chain joins TRBV10-3 to TRBJ2-7, with D possibly matching TRBD1 (6 bases). V was pared by 5 bases and J by 3 bases, with 11 bases between. The CDR3 length is 13 residues. Germline CDR1 is ENHRY and CDR2 is SYGVKD.

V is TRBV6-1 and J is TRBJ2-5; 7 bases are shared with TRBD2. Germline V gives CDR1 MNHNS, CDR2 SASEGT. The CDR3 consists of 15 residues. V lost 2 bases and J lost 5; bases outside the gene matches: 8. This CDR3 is CASSESPGGRETQYF. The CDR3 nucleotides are TGTGCCAGCAGTGAATCCCCCGGGGGGAGGGAGACCCAGTACTTC.

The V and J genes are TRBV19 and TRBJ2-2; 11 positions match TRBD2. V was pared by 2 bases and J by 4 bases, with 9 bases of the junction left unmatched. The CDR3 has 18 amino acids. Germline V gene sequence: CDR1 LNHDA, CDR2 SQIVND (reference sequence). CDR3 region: CASSIRGVGLAVTGELFF. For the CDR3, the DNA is TGTGCCAGTAGTATAAGGGGGGTGGGACTAGCGGTCACCGGGGAGCTGTTTTTT.

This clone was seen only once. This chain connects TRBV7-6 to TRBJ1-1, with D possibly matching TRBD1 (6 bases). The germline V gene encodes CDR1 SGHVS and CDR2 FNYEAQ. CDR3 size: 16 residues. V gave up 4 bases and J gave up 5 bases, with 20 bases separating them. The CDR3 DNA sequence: TGTGCCAGCAGCTCGACCCCTGTGGGGGCGAGAACTGAAGCTTTCTTT. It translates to CASSSTPVGARTEAFF. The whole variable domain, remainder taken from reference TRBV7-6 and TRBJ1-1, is GAGVSQSPRYKVTKRGQDVALRCDPISGHVSLYWYRQALGQGPEFLTYFNYEAQQDKSGLPNDRFSAERPEGSISTLTIQRTEQRDSAMYRCASSSTPVGARTEAFFGQGTRLTVV.

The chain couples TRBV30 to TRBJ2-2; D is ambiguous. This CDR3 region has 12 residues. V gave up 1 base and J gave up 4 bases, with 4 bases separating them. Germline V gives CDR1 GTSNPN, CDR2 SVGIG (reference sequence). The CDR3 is CAWSAFTGELFF. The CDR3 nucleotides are TGTGCCTGGAGTGCTTTCACCGGGGAGCTGTTTTTT.

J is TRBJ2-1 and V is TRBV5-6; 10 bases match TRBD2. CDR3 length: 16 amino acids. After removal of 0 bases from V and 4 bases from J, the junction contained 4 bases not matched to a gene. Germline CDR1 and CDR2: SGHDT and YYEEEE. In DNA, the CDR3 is TGTGCCAGCAGCTTGGATCTAGCGGGAGTGTACAATGAGCAGTTCTTC. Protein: CASSLDLAGVYNEQFF. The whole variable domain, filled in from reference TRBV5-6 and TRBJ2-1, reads DAGVTQSPTHLIKTRGQQVTLRCSPKSGHDTVSWYQQALGQGPQFIFQYYEEEERQRGNFPDRFSGHQFPNYSSELNVNALLLGDSALYLCASSLDLAGVYNEQFFGPGTRLTVL.

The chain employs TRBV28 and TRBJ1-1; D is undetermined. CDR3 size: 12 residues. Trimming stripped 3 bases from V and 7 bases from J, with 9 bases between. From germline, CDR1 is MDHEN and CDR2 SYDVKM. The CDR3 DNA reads TGTGCCAGCAGTTTGGTCAGGTTTGAAGCTTTCTTT. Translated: CASSLVRFEAFF.

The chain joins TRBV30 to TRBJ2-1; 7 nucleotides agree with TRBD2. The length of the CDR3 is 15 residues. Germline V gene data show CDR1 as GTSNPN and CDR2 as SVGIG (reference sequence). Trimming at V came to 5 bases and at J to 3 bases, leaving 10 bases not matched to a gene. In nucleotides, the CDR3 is TGTGCCTGGGTGACGGGGAGGGGCTTCTACAATGAGCAGTTCTTC. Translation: CAWVTGRGFYNEQFF. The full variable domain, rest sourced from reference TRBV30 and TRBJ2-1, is SQTIHQWPATLVQPVGSPLSLECTVEGTSNPNLYWYRQAAGRGLQLLFYSVGIGQISSEVPQNLSASRPQDRQFILSSKKLLLSDSGFYLCAWVTGRGFYNEQFFGPGTRLTVL.

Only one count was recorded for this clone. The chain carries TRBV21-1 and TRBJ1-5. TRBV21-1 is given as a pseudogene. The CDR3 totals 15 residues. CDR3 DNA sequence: TGTGCCAGCATCCGCGGGGCAGGGATCGATCAGCCCCAGCATTTT. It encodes CASIRGAGIDQPQHF.

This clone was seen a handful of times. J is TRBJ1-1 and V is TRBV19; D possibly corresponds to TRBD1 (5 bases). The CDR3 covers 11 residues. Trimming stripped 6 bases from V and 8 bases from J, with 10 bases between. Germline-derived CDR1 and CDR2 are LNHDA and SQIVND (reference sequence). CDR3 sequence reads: CASREGPEAFF. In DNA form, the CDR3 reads TGTGCCAGTAGGGAGGGACCCGAAGCTTTCTTT.

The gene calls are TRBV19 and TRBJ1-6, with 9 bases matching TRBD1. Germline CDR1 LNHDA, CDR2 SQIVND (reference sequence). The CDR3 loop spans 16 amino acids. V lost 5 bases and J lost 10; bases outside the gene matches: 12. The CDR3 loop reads CASSRSPGQGSSPLHF. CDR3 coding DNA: TGTGCCAGTAGTCGTAGCCCGGGACAGGGAAGCTCACCCCTCCACTTT.

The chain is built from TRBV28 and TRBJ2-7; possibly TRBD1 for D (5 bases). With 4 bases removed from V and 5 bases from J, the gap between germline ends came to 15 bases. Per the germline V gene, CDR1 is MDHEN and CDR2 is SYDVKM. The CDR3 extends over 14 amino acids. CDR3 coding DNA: TGTGCCAGCAGTTATTTTGGCCAGGGCGACGAGCAGTACTTC. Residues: CASSYFGQGDEQYF.

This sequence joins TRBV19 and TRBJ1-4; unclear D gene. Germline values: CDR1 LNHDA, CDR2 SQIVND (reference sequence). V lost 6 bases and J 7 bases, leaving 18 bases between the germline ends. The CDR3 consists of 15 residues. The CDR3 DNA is TGTGCCAGTAGAACGGGAGACATACCCCTTGAAAAACTGTTTTTT. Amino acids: CASRTGDIPLEKLFF.